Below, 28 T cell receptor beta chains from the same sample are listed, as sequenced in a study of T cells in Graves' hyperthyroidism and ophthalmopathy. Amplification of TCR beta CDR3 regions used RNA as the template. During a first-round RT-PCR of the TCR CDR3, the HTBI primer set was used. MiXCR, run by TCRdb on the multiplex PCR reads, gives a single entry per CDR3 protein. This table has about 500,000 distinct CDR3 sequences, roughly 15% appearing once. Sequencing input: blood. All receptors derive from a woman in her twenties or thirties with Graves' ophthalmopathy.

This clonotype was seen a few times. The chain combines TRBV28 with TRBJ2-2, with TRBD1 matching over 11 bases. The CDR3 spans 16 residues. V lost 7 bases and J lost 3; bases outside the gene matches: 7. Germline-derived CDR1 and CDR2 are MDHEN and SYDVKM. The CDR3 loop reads CASTPGGQGDTGELFF. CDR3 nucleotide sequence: TGTGCCAGCACCCCGGGGGGACAGGGGGACACCGGGGAGCTGTTTTTT. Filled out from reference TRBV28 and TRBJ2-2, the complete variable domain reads DVKVTQSSRYLVKRTGEKVFLECVQDMDHENMFWYRQDPGLGLRLIYFSYDVKMKEKGDIPEGYSVSREKKERFSLILESASTNQTSMYLCASTPGGQGDTGELFFGEGSRLTVL.

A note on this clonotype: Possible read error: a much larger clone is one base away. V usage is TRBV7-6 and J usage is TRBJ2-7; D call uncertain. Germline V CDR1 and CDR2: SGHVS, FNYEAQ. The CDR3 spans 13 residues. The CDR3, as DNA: TGTGCCAGCAGCTTGCACGGGTCCTACGAGCAGTGCTTC. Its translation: CASSLHGSYEQCF.

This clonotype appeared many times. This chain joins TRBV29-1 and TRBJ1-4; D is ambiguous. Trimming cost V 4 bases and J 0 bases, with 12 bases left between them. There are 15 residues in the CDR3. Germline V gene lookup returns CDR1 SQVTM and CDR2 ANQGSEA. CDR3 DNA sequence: TGCAGCGTTGCTAAGGACCCTGCAACTAATGAAAAACTGTTTTTT. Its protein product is CSVAKDPATNEKLFF.

The CDR3 DNA reads as TGTGCCAGCAGAGACAGGGACCATCAGCCCCAGCATTTT. Translating it yields CASRDRDHQPQHF. This chain joins TRBV6-1 and TRBJ1-5; 7 bases are shared with TRBD1. V lost 6 bases and J lost 5; bases outside the gene matches: 4. Per the germline V gene, CDR1 is MNHNS and CDR2 is SASEGT. This CDR3 spans 13 amino acids.

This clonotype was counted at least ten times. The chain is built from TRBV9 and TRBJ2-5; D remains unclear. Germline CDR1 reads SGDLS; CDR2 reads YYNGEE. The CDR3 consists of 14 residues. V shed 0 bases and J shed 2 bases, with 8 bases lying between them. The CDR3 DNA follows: TGTGCCAGCAGCGTAGGGCGGTTGCAAGAGACCCAGTACTTC. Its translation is CASSVGRLQETQYF.

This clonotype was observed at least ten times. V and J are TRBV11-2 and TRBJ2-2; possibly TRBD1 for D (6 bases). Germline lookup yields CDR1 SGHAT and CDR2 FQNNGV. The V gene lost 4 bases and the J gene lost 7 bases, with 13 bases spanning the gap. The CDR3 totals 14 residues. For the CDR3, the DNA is TGTGCCAGCAGCTCCCCGAGAGGGGGCGGGGAGCTGTTTTTT. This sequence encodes CASSSPRGGGELFF.

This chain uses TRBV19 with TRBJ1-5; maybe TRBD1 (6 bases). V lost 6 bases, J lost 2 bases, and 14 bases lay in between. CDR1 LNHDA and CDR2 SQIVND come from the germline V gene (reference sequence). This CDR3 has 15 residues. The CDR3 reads CASSNQGGGNQPQHF. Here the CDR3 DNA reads TGTGCCAGTAGCAACCAAGGGGGGGGCAATCAGCCCCAGCATTTT.

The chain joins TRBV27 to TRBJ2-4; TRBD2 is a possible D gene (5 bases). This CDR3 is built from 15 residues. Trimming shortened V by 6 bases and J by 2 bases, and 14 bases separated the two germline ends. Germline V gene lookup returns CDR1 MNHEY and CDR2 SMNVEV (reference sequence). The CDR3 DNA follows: TGTGCCAGCAGAACAACTAGATTTTCCAAAAACATTCAGTACTTC. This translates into CASRTTRFSKNIQYF.

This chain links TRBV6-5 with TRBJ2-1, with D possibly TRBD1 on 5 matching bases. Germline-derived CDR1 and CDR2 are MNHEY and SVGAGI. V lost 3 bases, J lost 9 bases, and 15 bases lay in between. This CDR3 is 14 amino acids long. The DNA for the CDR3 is TGTGCCAGCAGTTATTCCGCCTACCAGGGTGAGCAGTTCTTC. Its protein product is CASSYSAYQGEQFF.

The CDR3 region is CASSVTSGNNYEQYF. DNA for the CDR3: TGTGCCAGTAGTGTGACCAGCGGGAATAACTACGAGCAGTACTTC. This chain connects TRBV19 to TRBJ2-7, with TRBD2 identical over 7 bases. Losses at the gene ends were 5 bases for V and 3 bases for J; bases not matched to a gene: 10. Germline V gene lookup returns CDR1 LNHDA and CDR2 SQIVND (reference sequence). The CDR3 runs to 15 residues.

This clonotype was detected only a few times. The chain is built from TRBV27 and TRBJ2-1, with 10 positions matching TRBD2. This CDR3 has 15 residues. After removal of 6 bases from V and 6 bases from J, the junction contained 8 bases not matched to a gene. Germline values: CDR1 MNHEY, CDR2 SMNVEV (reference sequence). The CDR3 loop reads CASRNSGRLTNEQFF. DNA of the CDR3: TGTGCCAGCAGGAATAGCGGGAGGCTTACCAATGAGCAGTTCTTC.

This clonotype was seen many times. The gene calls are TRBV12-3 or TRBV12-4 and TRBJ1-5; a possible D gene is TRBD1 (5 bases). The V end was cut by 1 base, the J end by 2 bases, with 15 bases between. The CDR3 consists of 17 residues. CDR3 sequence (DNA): TGTGCCAGCAGTTTAGTGTTAGGGGACGTCGGCAATCAGCCCCAGCATTTT. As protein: CASSLVLGDVGNQPQHF.

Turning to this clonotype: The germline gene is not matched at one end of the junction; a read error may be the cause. Written as DNA, the CDR3 is TGCGCCGGCAGCTTGGAGTGCGATCCGTTCTACAATGAGCAGTTCTTC. Its translation: CAGSLECDPFYNEQFF. The rearrangement links TRBV5-1 to TRBJ2-1; D not certain. Per germline, CDR1 SGHRS and CDR2 YFSETQ. The CDR3 runs to 16 residues.

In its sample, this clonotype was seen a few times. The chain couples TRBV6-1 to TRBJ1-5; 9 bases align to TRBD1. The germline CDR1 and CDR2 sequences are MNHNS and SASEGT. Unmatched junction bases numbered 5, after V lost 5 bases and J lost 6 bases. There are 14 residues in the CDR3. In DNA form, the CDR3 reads TGTGCCAGCAGTAGGGACAGGGCGTCTCAGCCCCAGCATTTT. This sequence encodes CASSRDRASQPQHF.

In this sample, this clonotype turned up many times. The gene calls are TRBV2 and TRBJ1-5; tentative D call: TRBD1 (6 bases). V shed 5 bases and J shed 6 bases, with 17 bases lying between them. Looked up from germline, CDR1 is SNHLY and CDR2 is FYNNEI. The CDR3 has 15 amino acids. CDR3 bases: TGTGCCAGCAGTATAAGGACAGTAACGAGTCAGCCCCAGCATTTT. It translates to CASSIRTVTSQPQHF. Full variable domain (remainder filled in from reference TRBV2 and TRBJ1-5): EPEVTQTPSHQVTQMGQEVILRCVPISNHLYFYWYRQILGQKVEFLVSFYNNEISEKSEIFDDQFSVERPDGSNFTLKIRSTKLEDSAMYFCASSIRTVTSQPQHFGDGTRLSIL.

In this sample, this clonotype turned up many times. CDR3 in DNA: TGTGCCAGCAGCTTGAGAGCCAACCTTCCCTACAATGAGCAGTTCTTC. The encoded protein is CASSLRANLPYNEQFF. The rearrangement uses TRBV11-2 and TRBJ2-1; D call uncertain. V dropped 3 bases and J dropped 2 bases, with 14 bases sitting between them. The CDR3 extends over 16 amino acids. Germline-derived CDR1 and CDR2 are SGHAT and FQNNGV.

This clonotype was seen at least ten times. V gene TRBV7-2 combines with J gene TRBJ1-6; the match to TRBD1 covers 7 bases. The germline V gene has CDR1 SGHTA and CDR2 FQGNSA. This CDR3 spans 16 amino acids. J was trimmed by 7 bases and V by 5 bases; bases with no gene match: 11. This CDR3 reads CASSPWGGRGNSPLHF. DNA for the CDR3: TGTGCCAGCAGCCCCTGGGGGGGCAGGGGGAATTCACCCCTCCACTTT.

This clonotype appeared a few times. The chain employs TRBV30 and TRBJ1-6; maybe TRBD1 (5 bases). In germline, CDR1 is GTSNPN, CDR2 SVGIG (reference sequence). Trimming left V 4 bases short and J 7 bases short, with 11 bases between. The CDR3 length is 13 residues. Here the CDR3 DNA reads TGTGCCTGGACGGAAAGGGGAAATTCACCCCTCCACTTT. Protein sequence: CAWTERGNSPLHF.

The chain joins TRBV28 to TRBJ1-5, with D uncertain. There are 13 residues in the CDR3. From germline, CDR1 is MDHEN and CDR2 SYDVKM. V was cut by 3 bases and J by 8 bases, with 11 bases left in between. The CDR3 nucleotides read TGTGCCAGCAGTTTCTTGGGGTTGAAGCCCCAGCATTTT. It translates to CASSFLGLKPQHF. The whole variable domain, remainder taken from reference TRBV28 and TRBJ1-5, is DVKVTQSSRYLVKRTGEKVFLECVQDMDHENMFWYRQDPGLGLRLIYFSYDVKMKEKGDIPEGYSVSREKKERFSLILESASTNQTSMYLCASSFLGLKPQHFGDGTRLSIL.

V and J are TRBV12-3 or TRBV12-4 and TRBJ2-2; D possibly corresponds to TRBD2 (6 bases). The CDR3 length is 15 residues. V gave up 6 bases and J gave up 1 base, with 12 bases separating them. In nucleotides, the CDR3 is TGTGCCAGCAGCCTAGCGAGAGGGAACACCGGGGAGCTGTTTTTT. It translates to CASSLARGNTGELFF.

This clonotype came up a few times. CDR3 sequence reads: CASSLIRRPQHF. In nucleotides, the CDR3 is TGTGCCAGCAGCCTAATAAGGAGGCCCCAGCATTTT. V and J are TRBV28 and TRBJ1-5; no definite D call. Germline lookup yields CDR1 MDHEN and CDR2 SYDVKM. The CDR3 contains 12 residues. Trimming pared 6 bases from V and 9 bases from J, leaving 12 bases between.

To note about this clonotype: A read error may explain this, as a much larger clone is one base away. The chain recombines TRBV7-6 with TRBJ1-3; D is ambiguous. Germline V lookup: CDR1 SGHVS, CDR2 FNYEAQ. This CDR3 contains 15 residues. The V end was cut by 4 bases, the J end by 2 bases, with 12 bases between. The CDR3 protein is CASSSEMSTGNTIYF. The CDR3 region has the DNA TGTGCCAGCAGCTCAGAGATGAGTACTGGAAACACCATATATTTT.

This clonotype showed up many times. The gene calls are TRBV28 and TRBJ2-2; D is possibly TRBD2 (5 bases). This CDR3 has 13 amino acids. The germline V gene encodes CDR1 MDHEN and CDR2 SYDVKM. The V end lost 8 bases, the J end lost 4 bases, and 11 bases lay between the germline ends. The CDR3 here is CASGGLVTGELFF. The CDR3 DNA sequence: TGTGCCAGCGGAGGACTTGTCACCGGGGAGCTGTTTTTT.

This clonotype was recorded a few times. The CDR3 sequence: CASRSLGLYEQYF. The CDR3 nucleotides are TGTGCCAGCAGATCCCTAGGTTTATACGAGCAGTACTTC. V and J are TRBV27 and TRBJ2-7; no clear D. V lost 6 bases and J lost 4, with 13 bases in between. CDR3 size: 13 residues. The germline gives CDR1 MNHEY, CDR2 SMNVEV (reference sequence).

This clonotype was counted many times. The CDR3 sequence is CASSRGGGEQYF. For the CDR3, the DNA is TGTGCCAGCAGTAGGGGGGGGGGCGAGCAGTACTTC. This chain connects TRBV28 to TRBJ2-7, with D maybe TRBD2 (7 bases). The CDR3 is made up of 12 amino acids. With 5 bases removed from V and 6 bases from J, the gap between germline ends came to 11 bases. Per germline, CDR1 MDHEN and CDR2 SYDVKM.

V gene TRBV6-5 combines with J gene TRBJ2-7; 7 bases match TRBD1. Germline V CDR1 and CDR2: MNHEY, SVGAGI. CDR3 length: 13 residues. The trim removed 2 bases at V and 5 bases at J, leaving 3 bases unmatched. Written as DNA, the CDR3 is TGTGCCAGCAGTTACGGAGACAGGGACGAGCAGTACTTC. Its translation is CASSYGDRDEQYF.

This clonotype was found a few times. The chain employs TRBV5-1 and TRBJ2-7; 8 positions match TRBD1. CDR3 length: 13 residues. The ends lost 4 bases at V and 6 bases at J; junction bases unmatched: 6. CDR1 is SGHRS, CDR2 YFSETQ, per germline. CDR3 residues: CASSQDRVSEQYF. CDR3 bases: TGCGCCAGCAGCCAGGACAGGGTGAGCGAGCAGTACTTC.

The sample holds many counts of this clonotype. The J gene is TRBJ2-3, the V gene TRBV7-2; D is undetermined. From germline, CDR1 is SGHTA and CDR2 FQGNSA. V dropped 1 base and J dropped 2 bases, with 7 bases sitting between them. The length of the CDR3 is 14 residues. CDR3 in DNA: TGTGCCAGCAGCTTAGGGCGATACACAGATACGCAGTATTTT. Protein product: CASSLGRYTDTQYF.